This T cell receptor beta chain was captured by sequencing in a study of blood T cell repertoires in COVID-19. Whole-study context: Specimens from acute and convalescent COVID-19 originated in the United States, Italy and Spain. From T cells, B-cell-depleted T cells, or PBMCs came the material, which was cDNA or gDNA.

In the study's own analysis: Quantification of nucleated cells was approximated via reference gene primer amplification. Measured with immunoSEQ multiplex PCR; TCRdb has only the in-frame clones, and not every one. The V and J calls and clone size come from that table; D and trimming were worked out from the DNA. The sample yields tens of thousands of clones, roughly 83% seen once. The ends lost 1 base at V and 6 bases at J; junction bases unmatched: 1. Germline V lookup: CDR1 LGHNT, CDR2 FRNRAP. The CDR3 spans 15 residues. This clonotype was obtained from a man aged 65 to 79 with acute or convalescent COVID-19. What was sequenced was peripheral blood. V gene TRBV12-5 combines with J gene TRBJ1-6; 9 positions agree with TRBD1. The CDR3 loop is CASGLGQGGNSPLHF. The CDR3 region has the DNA TGTGCTAGTGGTTTGGGACAGGGGGGTAATTCACCCCTCCACTTT.